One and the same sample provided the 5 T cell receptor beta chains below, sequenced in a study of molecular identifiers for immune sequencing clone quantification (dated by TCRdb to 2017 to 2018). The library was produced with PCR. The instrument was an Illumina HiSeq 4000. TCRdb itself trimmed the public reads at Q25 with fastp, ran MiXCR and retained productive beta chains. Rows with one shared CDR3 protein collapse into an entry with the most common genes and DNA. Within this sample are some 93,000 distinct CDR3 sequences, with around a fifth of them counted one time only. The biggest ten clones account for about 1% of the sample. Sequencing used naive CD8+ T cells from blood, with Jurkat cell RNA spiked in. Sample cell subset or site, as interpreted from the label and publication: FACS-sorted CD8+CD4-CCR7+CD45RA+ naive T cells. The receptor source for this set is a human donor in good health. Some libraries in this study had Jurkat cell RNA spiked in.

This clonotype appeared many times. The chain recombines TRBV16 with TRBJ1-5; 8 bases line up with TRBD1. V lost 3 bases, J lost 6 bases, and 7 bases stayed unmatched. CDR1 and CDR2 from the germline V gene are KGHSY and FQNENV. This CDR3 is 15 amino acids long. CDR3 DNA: TGTGCCAGCAGCCATCATCAGGGGGCGTTTCAGCCCCAGCATTTT. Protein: CASSHHQGAFQPQHF.

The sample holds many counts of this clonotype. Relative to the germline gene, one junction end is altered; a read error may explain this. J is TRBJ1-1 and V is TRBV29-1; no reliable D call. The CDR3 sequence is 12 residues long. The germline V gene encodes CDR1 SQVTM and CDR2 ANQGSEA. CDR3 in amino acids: CSVEGVGGEGQF. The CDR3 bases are TGCAGCGTTGAAGGGGTCGGCGGAGAGGGTCAGTTC.

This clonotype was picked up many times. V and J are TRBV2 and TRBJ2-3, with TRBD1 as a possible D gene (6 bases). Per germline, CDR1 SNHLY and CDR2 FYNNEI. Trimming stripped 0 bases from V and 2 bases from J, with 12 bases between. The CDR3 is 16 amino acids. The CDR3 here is CASSEARTANTDTQYF. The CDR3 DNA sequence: TGTGCCAGCAGTGAAGCGCGGACAGCCAACACAGATACGCAGTATTTT.

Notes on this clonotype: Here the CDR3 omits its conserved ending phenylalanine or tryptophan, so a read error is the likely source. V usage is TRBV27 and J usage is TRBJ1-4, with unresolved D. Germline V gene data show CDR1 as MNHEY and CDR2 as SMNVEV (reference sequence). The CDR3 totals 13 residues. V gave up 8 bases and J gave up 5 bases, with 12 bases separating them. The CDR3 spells CASQHRPNEKLFL. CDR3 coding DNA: TGTGCCAGCCAACATCGGCCCAATGAAAAACTGTTTCTT.

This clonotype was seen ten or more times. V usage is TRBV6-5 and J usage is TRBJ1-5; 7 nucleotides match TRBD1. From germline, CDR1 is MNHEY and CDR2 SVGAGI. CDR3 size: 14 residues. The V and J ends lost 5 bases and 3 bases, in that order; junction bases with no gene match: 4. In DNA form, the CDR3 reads TGTGCCAGCAGTGCCACAGGGGTCAATCAGCCCCAGCATTTT. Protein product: CASSATGVNQPQHF.